This T cell receptor (beta chain) appears in the sequencing data of a study of CXCR3-negative and CXCR3-positive naive CD8 T cells. Study at large: The study obtained 140 million or so TRB reads, about 1.5 +/- 0.3 million per library.

Comments on this clonotype: Its antigen is not known.

The method, 5' RACE with UMI labels, was used to prepare the TRB cDNA libraries. TCRdb reprocessed the 5' RACE reads, with one entry per CDR3 protein and no DNA. This sample's clone table lists some 120,000 distinct CDR3 sequences. This CDR3 region has 12 residues. CDR1 SGHTA and CDR2 FQGTGA come from the germline V gene. The study, taken as a whole, reports: Memory cells diverged, while naive CXCR3-positive and CXCR3-negative cells had similar TRBV-TRBJ usage. Relative to CXCR3-negative naive cells, CXCR3-positive naive cells had more hydrophobic TRB CDR3s. High diversity, comparable across both naive subsets, contrasted with much lower diversity in memory CD8+ cells.

Investigators sorted each CD8+ T cell subset in triplicate, taking 300,000 cells each time. This chain links TRBV7-3 with TRBJ2-2. Sample: naive CXCR3+ CD8+ T cells from blood. Subset of the sample: CD45RO-CCR7+CD27+CD95- naive CD8+ T cells expressing CXCR3 (TNR3+). The sequence derives from a human donor in good health. Some clones in this sample may be carry-over from other donors' samples. CDR3 region: CASSFLTGELFF. Full variable domain (rest looked up from reference TRBV7-3 and TRBJ2-2): GAGVSQTPSNKVTEKGKYVELRCDPISGHTALYWYRQSLGQGPEFLIYFQGTGAADDSGLPNDRFFAVRPEGSVSTLKIQRTERGDSAVYLCASSFLTGELFFGEGSRLTVL.